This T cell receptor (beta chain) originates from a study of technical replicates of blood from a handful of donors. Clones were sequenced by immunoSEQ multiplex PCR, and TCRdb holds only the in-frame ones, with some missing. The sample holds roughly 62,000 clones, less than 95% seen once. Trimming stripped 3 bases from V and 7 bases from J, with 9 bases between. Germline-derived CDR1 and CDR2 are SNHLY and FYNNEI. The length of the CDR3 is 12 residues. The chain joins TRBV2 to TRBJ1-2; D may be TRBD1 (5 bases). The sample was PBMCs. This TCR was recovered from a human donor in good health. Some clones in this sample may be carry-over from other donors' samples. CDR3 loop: CASSELGGGYTF. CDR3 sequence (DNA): TGTGCCAGCAGTGAGCTCGGGGGTGGCTACACCTTC.